This T cell receptor (beta chain) was profiled in a study of post-analysis software for immune sequencing data. This clonotype occurred a few times. Its cognate antigen is unknown. Germline V gives CDR1 DFQATT, CDR2 SNEGSKA (reference sequence). The CDR3 spans 10 residues. Trimming left V 5 bases short and J 8 bases short, with 7 bases between. Sequencing libraries made from TCR beta cDNA carried unique molecular identifiers. Between roughly 1 and 11 million T cells gave rise to about 450,000 cDNA molecules. In TCRdb, the PCR reads were re-called with MiXCR into one record per CDR3 protein. The sample carries roughly 600,000 distinct CDR3 sequences, 40% to 50% recorded once. Findings and caveats of the study: Patients carried several TRBV segments more frequently than controls did, and TRBV5-6, TRBV5-1 and TRBV20-1 were among them. Compared with controls, patients showed significantly lower normalized Chao1 diversity.

This rearrangement joins TRBV20-1 to TRBJ2-1; D not certain. This sequence was found in a girl aged 5-17 years with multiple sclerosis. Specimen: blood. CDR3 amino acids: CSAGDDEQFF. CDR3 nucleotide sequence: TGCAGTGCTGGTGACGATGAGCAGTTCTTC.